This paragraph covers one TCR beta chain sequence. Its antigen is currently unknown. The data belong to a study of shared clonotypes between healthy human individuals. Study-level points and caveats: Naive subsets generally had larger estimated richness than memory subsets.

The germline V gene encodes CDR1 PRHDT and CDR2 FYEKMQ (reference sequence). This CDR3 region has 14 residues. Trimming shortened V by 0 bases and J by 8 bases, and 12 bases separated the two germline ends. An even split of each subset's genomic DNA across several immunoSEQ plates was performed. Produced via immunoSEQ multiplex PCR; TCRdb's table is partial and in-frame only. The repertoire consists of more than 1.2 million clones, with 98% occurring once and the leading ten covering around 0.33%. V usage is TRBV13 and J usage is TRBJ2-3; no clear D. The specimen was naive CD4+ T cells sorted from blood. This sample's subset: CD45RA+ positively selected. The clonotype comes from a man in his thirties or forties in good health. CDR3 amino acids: CASSLGLGTGTQYF. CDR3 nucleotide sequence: TGTGCCAGCAGCTTAGGCCTCGGAACGGGTACGCAGTATTTT.